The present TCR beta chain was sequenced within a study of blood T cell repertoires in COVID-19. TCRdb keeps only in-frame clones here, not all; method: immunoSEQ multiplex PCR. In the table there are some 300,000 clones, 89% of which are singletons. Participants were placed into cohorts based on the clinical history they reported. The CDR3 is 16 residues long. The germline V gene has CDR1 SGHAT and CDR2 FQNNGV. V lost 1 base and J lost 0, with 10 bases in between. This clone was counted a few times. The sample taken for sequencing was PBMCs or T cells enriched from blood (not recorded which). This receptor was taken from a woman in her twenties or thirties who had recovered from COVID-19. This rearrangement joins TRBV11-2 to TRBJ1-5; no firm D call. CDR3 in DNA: TGTGCCAGCAGCTTAGGCCCACCCGGTAGCAATCAGCCCCAGCATTTT. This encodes CASSLGPPGSNQPQHF.